This T cell receptor (beta chain) appears in the sequencing data of a study of PD-1 blockade in classical Hodgkin lymphoma. V was shortened by 0 bases and J by 4 bases, with 12 bases between the two germline ends. Germline CDR1 and CDR2: KGHSH and LQKENI. The CDR3 length is 15 residues. Here immunoSEQ multiplex PCR was the method, and the copy in TCRdb shows in-frame clones only, minus some. The sample lists about 98,000 clones; 92% were seen once. Every one of the patients relapsed after autologous stem cell transplantation (brentuximab vedotin exposure was variable). Each best response was a complete response, a partial response or progressive disease. The study's findings and limits: The study reported lower baseline TCR diversity in newly diagnosed patients than in healthy donors. Complete responders' diversity at baseline resembled that of newly diagnosed patients.

As to this clone: Its antigen is undetermined.

Here the sequenced sample was peripheral blood mononuclear cells (PBMCs), taken at baseline. This TCR was sampled from a human donor with classical Hodgkin lymphoma. This rearrangement joins TRBV18 to TRBJ2-5, with unresolved D. Here the CDR3 DNA reads TGTGCCAGCTCACCACCAAGGTCCTCGAGAGAGACCCAGTACTTC. This encodes CASSPPRSSRETQYF.